This T cell receptor beta chain was found in a study of OX40 agonist ivuxolimab in advanced cancers. For the study at large: A male proportion of 70% to 90% was recorded, with mean age approximately 56 years and range roughly 23 to 79. The study, taken as a whole, reports: Still undetermined is the antigen specificity of the expanded peripheral T cells. Part of the nonresponder group also had normalized T-cell clonal expansion that was low. The average count of expanded clones was higher among CD8+ T cells than among CD4+.

This CDR3 has 19 amino acids. Trimming at V came to 5 bases and at J to 0 bases, leaving 10 bases not matched to a gene. The germline V gene has CDR1 SGHTA and CDR2 FQGTGA. Measured with immunoSEQ multiplex PCR; TCRdb has only the in-frame clones, and not every one. Seen here are about 62,000 clones, more than 65% observed once, and the top ten hold approximately 10%. As regards this clone: Its antigen remains unknown.

The sample consisted of CD4+ or CD8+ T cells sorted from blood, taken in a trial of the OX40 agonist ivuxolimab. This chain uses TRBV7-3 with TRBJ2-1; 13 bases match TRBD2. This TCR was sampled from an adult with an advanced solid tumor such as melanoma, head and neck, liver or kidney cancer. For the CDR3, the DNA is TGTGCCAGCAGCCCCGTACTAGCGGGGGGGGGAAGCTCCTACAATGAGCAGTTCTTC. Translated, it gives CASSPVLAGGGSSYNEQFF.